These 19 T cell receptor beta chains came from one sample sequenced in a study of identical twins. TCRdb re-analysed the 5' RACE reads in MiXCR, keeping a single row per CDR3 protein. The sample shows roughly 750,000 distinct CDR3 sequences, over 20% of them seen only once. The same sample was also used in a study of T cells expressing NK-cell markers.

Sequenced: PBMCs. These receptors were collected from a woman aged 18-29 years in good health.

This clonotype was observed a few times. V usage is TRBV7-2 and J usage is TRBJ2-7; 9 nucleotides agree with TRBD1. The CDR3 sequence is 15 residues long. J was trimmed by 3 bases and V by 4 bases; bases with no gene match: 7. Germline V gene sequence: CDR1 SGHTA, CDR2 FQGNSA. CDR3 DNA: TGTGCCAGCAGCTCGGTGGGGACAGGGAACTACGAGCAGTACTTC. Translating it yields CASSSVGTGNYEQYF.

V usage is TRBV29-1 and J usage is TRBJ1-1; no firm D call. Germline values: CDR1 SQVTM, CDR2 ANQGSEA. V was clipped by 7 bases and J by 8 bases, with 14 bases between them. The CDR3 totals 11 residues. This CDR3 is CSGRVGMEAFF. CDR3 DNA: TGCAGCGGGAGGGTGGGGATGGAAGCTTTCTTT.

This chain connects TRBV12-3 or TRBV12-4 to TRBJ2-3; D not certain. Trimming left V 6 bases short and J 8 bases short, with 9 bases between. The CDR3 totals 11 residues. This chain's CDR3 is CASRRGGTQYF. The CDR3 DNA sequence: TGTGCCAGCAGGCGCGGCGGTACGCAGTATTTT.

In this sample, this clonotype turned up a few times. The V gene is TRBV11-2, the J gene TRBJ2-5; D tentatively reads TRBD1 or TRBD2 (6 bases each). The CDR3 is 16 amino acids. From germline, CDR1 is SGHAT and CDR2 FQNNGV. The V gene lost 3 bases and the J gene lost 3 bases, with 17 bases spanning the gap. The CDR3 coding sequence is TGTGCCAGCAGCTTTCTTCCGGGGGCCTATAAAGAGACCCAGTACTTC. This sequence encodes CASSFLPGAYKETQYF.

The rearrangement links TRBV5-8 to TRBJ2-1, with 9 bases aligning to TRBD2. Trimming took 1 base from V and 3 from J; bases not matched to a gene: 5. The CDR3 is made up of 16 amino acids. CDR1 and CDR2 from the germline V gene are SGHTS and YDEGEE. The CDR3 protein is CASSLWASGNYNEQFF. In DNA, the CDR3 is TGTGCCAGCAGCTTGTGGGCTAGCGGGAACTACAATGAGCAGTTCTTC.

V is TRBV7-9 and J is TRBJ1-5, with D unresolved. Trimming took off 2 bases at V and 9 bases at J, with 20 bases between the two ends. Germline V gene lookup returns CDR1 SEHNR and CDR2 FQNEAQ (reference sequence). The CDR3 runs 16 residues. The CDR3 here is CASSLFGRAGGGPQHF. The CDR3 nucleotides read TGTGCCAGCAGCTTATTCGGACGGGCCGGCGGTGGGCCCCAGCATTTT.

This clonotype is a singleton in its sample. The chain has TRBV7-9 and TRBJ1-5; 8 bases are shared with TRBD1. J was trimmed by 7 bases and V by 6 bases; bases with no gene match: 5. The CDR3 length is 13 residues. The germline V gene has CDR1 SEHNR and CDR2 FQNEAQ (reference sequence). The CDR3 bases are TGTGCCAGCAGACTCGGACAGGGCCAGCCCCAGCATTTT. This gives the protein CASRLGQGQPQHF.

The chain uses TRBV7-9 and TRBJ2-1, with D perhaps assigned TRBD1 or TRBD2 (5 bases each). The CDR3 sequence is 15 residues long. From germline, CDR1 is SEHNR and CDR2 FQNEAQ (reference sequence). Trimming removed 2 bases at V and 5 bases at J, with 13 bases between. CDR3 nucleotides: TGTGCCAGCAGCTTAACGTACGGGGCAAACAATGAGCAGTTCTTC. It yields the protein CASSLTYGANNEQFF.

DNA for the CDR3: TGTGCCAGCAGCCTAAGCGGGACGGTTGATACGCAGTATTTT. It yields the protein CASSLSGTVDTQYF. J is TRBJ2-3 and V is TRBV14, with TRBD2 matching over 7 bases. The ends lost 4 bases at V and 6 bases at J; junction bases unmatched: 7. Germline CDR1 is SGHDN and CDR2 is FVKESK. The CDR3 is 14 residues long.

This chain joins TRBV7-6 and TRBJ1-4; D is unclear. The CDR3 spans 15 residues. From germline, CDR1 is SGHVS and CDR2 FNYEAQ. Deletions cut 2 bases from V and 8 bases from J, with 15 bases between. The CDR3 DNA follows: TGTGCCAGCAGCTTAACGGGGAATGGAGGGGAAAAACTGTTTTTT. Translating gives CASSLTGNGGEKLFF.

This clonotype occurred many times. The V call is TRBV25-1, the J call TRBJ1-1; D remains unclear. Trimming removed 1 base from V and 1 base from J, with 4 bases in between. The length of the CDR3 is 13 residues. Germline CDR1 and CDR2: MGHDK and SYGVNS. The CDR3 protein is CASSEWGNTEAFF. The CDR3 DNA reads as TGTGCCAGCAGTGAATGGGGGAACACTGAAGCTTTCTTT.

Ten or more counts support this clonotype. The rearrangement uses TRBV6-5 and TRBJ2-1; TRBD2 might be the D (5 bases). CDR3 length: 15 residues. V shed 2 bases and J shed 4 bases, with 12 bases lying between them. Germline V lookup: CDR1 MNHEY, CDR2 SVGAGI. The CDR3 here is CASSYRDHHYNEQFF. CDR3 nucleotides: TGTGCCAGCAGTTACCGGGATCATCATTACAATGAGCAGTTCTTC.

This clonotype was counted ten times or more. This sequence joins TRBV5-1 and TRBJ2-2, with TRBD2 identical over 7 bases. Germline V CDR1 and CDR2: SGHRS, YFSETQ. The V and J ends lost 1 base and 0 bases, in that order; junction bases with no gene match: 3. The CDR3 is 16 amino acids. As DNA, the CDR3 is TGCGCCAGCAGCTTGTTCGGGGGGACGAACACCGGGGAGCTGTTTTTT. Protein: CASSLFGGTNTGELFF.

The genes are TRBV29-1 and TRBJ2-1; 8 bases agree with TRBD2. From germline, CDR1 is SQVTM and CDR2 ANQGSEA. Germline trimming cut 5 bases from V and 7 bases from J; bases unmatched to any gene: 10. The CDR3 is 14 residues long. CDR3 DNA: TGCAGCGTTAGAGATGGCGGGAGGCAGAATGAGCAGTTCTTC. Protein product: CSVRDGGRQNEQFF.

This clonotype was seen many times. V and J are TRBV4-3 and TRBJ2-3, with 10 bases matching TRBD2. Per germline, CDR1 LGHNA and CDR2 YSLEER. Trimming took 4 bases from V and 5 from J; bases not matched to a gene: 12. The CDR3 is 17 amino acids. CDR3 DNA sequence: TGCGCCAGCAGCCCTGGAGCGGGAGGGAGTAGTCAAGATACGCAGTATTTT. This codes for CASSPGAGGSSQDTQYF.

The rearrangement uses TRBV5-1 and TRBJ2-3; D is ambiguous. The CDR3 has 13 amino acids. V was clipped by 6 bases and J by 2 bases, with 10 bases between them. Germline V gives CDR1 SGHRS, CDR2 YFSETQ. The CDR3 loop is CASTGNPTDTQYF. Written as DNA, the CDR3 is TGCGCCAGCACGGGCAACCCCACAGATACGCAGTATTTT.

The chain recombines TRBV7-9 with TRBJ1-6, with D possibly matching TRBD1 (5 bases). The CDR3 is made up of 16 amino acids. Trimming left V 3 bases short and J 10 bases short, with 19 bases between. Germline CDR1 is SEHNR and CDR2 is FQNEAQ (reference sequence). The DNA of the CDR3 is TGTGCCAGCAGCTTCTCTAGAGGGACGGGGAGATCACCCCTCCACTTT. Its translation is CASSFSRGTGRSPLHF.

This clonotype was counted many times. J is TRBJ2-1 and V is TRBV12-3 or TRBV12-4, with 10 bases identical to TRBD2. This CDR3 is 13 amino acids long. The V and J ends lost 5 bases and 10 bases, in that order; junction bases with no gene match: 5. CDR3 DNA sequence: TGTGCCAGCAGTACCAAGGGACTAGCGGAGCAGTTCTTC. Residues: CASSTKGLAEQFF.

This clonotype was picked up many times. This CDR3 is CSVEGARGRETQYF. As DNA, the CDR3 is TGCAGCGTTGAAGGGGCCAGGGGGAGGGAGACCCAGTACTTC. The chain recombines TRBV29-1 with TRBJ2-5; TRBD1 might be the D (7 bases). V was cut by 1 base and J by 5 bases, with 14 bases left in between. The CDR3 is made up of 14 amino acids. Germline assignment: CDR1 SQVTM and CDR2 ANQGSEA. Complete variable domain (other parts from reference TRBV29-1 and TRBJ2-5): SAVISQKPSRDICQRGTSLTIQCQVDSQVTMMFWYRQQPGQSLTLIATANQGSEATYESGFVIDKFPISRPNLTFSTLTVSNMSPEDSSIYLCSVEGARGRETQYFGPGTRLLVL.